These 5 T cell receptor beta chains were sequenced from one sample in a study of blood T cell repertoires in COVID-19. Profiled with immunoSEQ multiplex PCR; TCRdb holds only in-frame clones, not every one. The data contain roughly 180,000 clones, about 90% of them singletons. Sequencing used PBMCs or T cells enriched from blood (not recorded which). These receptors originate from a woman in her twenties or thirties who had recovered from COVID-19.

The J gene is TRBJ2-7, the V gene TRBV7-3; 7 bases align to TRBD2. V lost 2 bases and J lost 3; bases outside the gene matches: 1. CDR1 is SGHTA and CDR2 is FQGTGA in the germline V gene. This CDR3 has 13 amino acids. As DNA, the CDR3 is TGTGCCAGCAGCTTATCGGGAGGCTACGAGCAGTACTTC. This codes for CASSLSGGYEQYF.

This sequence joins TRBV5-1 and TRBJ1-6; D is ambiguous. Between the trimmed V and J ends, which lost 4 bases and 7 bases, there was a span of 12 bases. The CDR3 runs 14 residues. From germline, CDR1 is SGHRS and CDR2 YFSETQ. The CDR3 loop is CASSRIWANSPLHF. The CDR3 bases are TGCGCCAGCAGCCGGATTTGGGCAAATTCACCCCTCCACTTT.

The chain couples TRBV4-3 to TRBJ2-6; no clear D gene. Germline V gives CDR1 LGHNA, CDR2 YSLEER. The CDR3 consists of 18 residues. V was trimmed by 1 base and J by 0 bases, leaving 13 bases between them. This chain's CDR3 is CASSQVAYSNSGANVLTF. CDR3 nucleotides: TGCGCCAGCAGCCAAGTTGCTTACTCAAACTCTGGGGCCAACGTCCTGACTTTC.

The J gene is TRBJ1-1, the V gene TRBV11-2; a weak D match, TRBD1 (5 bases). This CDR3 is 15 amino acids long. Germline V gene sequence: CDR1 SGHAT, CDR2 FQNNGV. The V end was cut by 1 base, the J end by 3 bases, with 12 bases between. This CDR3 reads CASSLGWGGDTEAFF. The CDR3 nucleotides are TGTGCCAGCAGCTTAGGCTGGGGGGGTGACACTGAAGCTTTCTTT.

The chain has TRBV4-3 and TRBJ1-5; D possibly corresponds to TRBD1 (5 bases). CDR3 length: 13 residues. CDR1 and CDR2 (germline): LGHNA, YSLEER. Trimming stripped 4 bases from V and 9 bases from J, with 13 bases between. CDR3 DNA sequence: TGCGCCAGCAGCCTCCCAGGGTACCTGCCCCAGCATTTT. Translated, it gives CASSLPGYLPQHF.